The table lists the clone carrying this TCR beta chain with many counts. This specimen comes from a study of T cells in Graves' hyperthyroidism and ophthalmopathy. Amplified TCR beta CDR3 regions came from RNA transcripts. Researchers ran a first-round RT-PCR on the TCR CDR3 using the HTBI primer set. TCRdb reanalysed the multiplex PCR reads using MiXCR and keeps one entry per CDR3 protein. Counted here are fewer than 400,000 distinct CDR3 sequences, over 13% occurring once; the ten biggest clones make up 25% to 30%. Germline loops: CDR1 WSHSY, CDR2 SAAADI. Trimming shortened V by 3 bases and J by 2 bases, and 2 bases separated the two germline ends. CDR3 length equals 11 residues. Disease lasting under 3 months, a NOSPECS grade of at least 4, and a Clinical Activity Score of at least 3 were features of the ophthalmopathy patients.

The clonotype comes from a man aged 50 or older with Graves' ophthalmopathy. The chain recombines TRBV10-2 with TRBJ2-7, with no clear D. The sequenced sample consisted of blood. The CDR3 is CASSDPYEQYF. The CDR3 DNA is TGCGCCAGCAGTGACCCCTACGAGCAGTACTTC.